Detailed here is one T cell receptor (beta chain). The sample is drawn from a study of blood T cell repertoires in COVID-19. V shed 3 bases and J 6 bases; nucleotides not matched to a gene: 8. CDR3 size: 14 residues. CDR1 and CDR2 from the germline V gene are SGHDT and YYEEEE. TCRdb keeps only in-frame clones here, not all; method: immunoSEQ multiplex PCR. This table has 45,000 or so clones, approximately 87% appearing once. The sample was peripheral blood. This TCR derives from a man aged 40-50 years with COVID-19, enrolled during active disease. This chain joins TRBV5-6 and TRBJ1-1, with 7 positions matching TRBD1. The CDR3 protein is CASSSGQVRAEAFF. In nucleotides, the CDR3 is TGTGCCAGCAGCTCAGGACAGGTCAGGGCTGAAGCTTTCTTT.